This T cell receptor (beta chain) is from a study of shared clonotypes between healthy human individuals. At the level of the study: Researchers drew samples from two women and a few men aged 18 to 49.

Positive CCR7 selection of CD45RO-negative cells yielded the naive CD8 cells, and terminally differentiated effector memory CD45RA+ cells were excluded. Every donor, a Caucasian adult, lived in Nashville, Tennessee. Original processing methods: Owing to the provision of junction-only sequences devoid of quality scores by immunoSEQ, filtering differed. Some clones are missing from TCRdb's copy, which holds only in-frame ones; the method was immunoSEQ multiplex PCR. The V and J calls and the clone size are those of that table, but D and trimming were determined from the DNA. The table has more than 2 million clones, around 95% seen once. The CDR3 extends over 16 amino acids. V was clipped by 1 base and J by 1 base, with 11 bases between them. CDR1 is SEHNR and CDR2 is FQNEAQ in the germline V gene (reference sequence).

The source of this sequence is a man between 18 and 35 years old in good health. Some clones in this sample may be carry-over from other donors' samples. Sequenced input: naive CD8+ T cells from PBMCs. The chain carries TRBV7-9 and TRBJ2-1; TRBD2 is a possible D gene (6 bases). The CDR3 loop is CASSLGAGTSYNEQFF. The CDR3 bases are TGTGCCAGCAGCTTAGGAGCAGGGACTTCCTACAATGAGCAGTTCTTC.